The clone carrying this TCR beta chain was seen just once. The data were obtained in a study of blood T cell repertoires in COVID-19. This table comes from immunoSEQ multiplex PCR, and its TCRdb copy is limited to in-frame clones, with some not included. The table includes fewer than 350,000 clones, around 86% detected once. Germline assignment: CDR1 KGHSH and CDR2 LQKENI. With 2 bases removed from V and 0 bases from J, the gap between germline ends came to 7 bases. The CDR3 loop spans 14 amino acids. Sequences were obtained from PBMCs or T cells enriched from blood (not recorded which). The sequence was obtained from a man in his sixties who had recovered from COVID-19. The chain joins TRBV18 to TRBJ2-5; the D is unclear. CDR3 sequence: CASSPIRDQETQYF. For the CDR3, the DNA is TGTGCCAGCTCACCAATCCGGGACCAAGAGACCCAGTACTTC.